The next 24 T cell receptor beta chains were all read from a single sample in a study of cytomegalovirus exposure and HLA in healthy donors. This PCR relied on a set of 60 Vbeta primers and 13 Jbeta primers. Generated by immunoSEQ multiplex PCR, the TCRdb table keeps only in-frame clones and is missing some. Of 100,000 to 150,000 clones in the sample, under 90% are singletons; the top ten hold about 3.9%. The sample consisted of PBMCs. The receptor set was obtained from a woman between 40 and 55 years old in good health and CMV-seropositive.

The chain links TRBV2 to TRBJ1-1; 9 nucleotides agree with TRBD1. With V trimmed by 10 bases and J by 4 bases, 4 bases remained unmatched. CDR3 length: 12 residues. Germline CDR1 SNHLY, CDR2 FYNNEI. This chain's CDR3 is CAIGQGFTEAFF. The CDR3 DNA reads TGTGCCATCGGACAGGGGTTCACTGAAGCTTTCTTT. The whole variable domain, remainder taken from reference TRBV2 and TRBJ1-1, is EPEVTQTPSHQVTQMGQEVILRCVPISNHLYFYWYRQILGQKVEFLVSFYNNEISEKSEIFDDQFSVERPDGSNFTLKIRSTKLEDSAMYFCAIGQGFTEAFFGQGTRLTVV.

The rearrangement joins TRBV21-1 to TRBJ2-7; the D call of TRBD2 is as the table states it, not checked on the DNA. TRBV21-1 is an annotated pseudogene. The CDR3 has 16 amino acids. CDR3: CASSNYHGICSYEQYF. DNA of the CDR3: TGTGCCAGCAGCAATTACCACGGGATCTGTTCCTACGAGCAGTACTTC.

The chain joins TRBV5-4 to TRBJ2-7, with 7 bases identical to TRBD1. Germline CDR1 reads SGHNT; CDR2 reads YYREEE (reference sequence). With 3 bases clipped from V and 6 bases from J, the junction kept 12 bases outside the gene matches. CDR3 length: 15 amino acids. The CDR3 DNA sequence: TGTGCCAGCAGCTCCCGGGACAGCGTAGGTGGCGAGCAGTACTTC. Translating it yields CASSSRDSVGGEQYF.

CDR3 DNA: TGTGCCAGCAGTGGCCCGGGACAGTATGGCTACACCTTC. Translated: CASSGPGQYGYTF. J is TRBJ1-2 and V is TRBV6-4; 7 bases are a match to TRBD1. From germline, CDR1 is MRHNA and CDR2 SNTAGT. CDR3 length equals 13 residues. Trimming removed 4 bases from V and 5 bases from J; junction bases left unmatched: 4.

V gene TRBV9 combines with J gene TRBJ2-4; TRBD1 matches 9 bases. The CDR3 covers 13 residues. Germline-derived CDR1 and CDR2 are SGDLS and YYNGEE. V shed 3 bases, J shed 6 bases, and the junction held 1 base outside the gene matches. CDR3 in DNA: TGTGCCAGCAGCGGGACAGGGGCAAACATTCAGTACTTC. Translated, it gives CASSGTGANIQYF.

V is TRBV5-6 and J is TRBJ1-1, with TRBD1 as a possible D gene (5 bases). CDR1 SGHDT and CDR2 YYEEEE come from the germline V gene. V was trimmed by 3 bases and J by 0 bases, leaving 9 bases between them. CDR3 length: 14 amino acids. The CDR3, as DNA: TGTGCCAGCAGCTCGGACATCGTGAACACTGAAGCTTTCTTT. It is translated as CASSSDIVNTEAFF. Full variable domain (outside the CDR3, taken from reference TRBV5-6 and TRBJ1-1): DAGVTQSPTHLIKTRGQQVTLRCSPKSGHDTVSWYQQALGQGPQFIFQYYEEEERQRGNFPDRFSGHQFPNYSSELNVNALLLGDSALYLCASSSDIVNTEAFFGQGTRLTVV.

The CDR3 sequence is CASSSYSGSSYNEQFF. In nucleotides, the CDR3 is TGTGCCAGCAGCTCATATAGCGGGAGCTCCTACAATGAGCAGTTCTTC. This chain uses TRBV11-2 with TRBJ2-1; the match to TRBD2 covers 9 bases. Germline V lookup: CDR1 SGHAT, CDR2 FQNNGV. Trimming took 4 bases from V and 0 from J; bases not matched to a gene: 4. The CDR3 has 16 amino acids.

The chain links TRBV28 to TRBJ2-5; TRBD2 matches at 7 bases. This CDR3 region has 16 residues. The junction had 9 bases not matched to a gene; V was cut back by 4 bases and J by 1 base. CDR1 MDHEN and CDR2 SYDVKM come from the germline V gene. CDR3 coding DNA: TGTGCCAGCAGTTCCCCAGCGGGACCCCCCCAAGAGACCCAGTACTTC. Translating it yields CASSSPAGPPQETQYF.

The J gene is TRBJ2-7, the V gene TRBV11-2, with TRBD1 as a possible D gene (5 bases). The CDR3 has 16 amino acids. CDR1 and CDR2 from the germline V gene are SGHAT and FQNNGV. Trimming cost V 5 bases and J 2 bases, with 19 bases left between them. CDR3 protein: CASSPFVQGATYEQYF. Written as DNA, the CDR3 is TGTGCCAGCAGCCCCTTTGTCCAGGGCGCTACCTACGAGCAGTACTTC. The full variable domain, completed using reference TRBV11-2 and TRBJ2-7, is EAGVAQSPRYKIIEKRQSVAFWCNPISGHATLYWYQQILGQGPKLLIQFQNNGVVDDSQLPKDRFSAERLKGVDSTLKIQPAKLEDSAVYLCASSPFVQGATYEQYFGPGTRLTVT.

This clone has only one observation. The chain joins TRBV10-2 to TRBJ2-6; 8 nucleotides match TRBD1. CDR1 is WSHSY and CDR2 is SAAADI in the germline V gene. This CDR3 spans 15 amino acids. Unmatched junction bases numbered 8, after V lost 9 bases and J lost 4 bases. For the CDR3, the DNA is TGCGCCAGTTCCCAGGGGGCTTACGGGGCCAACGTCCTGACTTTC. Its translation: CASSQGAYGANVLTF.

This CDR3 is CASSVDPVDYGYTF. CDR3 bases: TGTGCCAGCAGCGTAGATCCGGTAGACTATGGCTACACCTTC. The V and J genes are TRBV9 and TRBJ1-2; D uncertain. The CDR3 covers 14 residues. Looked up from germline, CDR1 is SGDLS and CDR2 is YYNGEE. The V gene lost 0 bases and the J gene lost 3 bases, with 9 bases spanning the gap.

The V and J genes are TRBV5-6 and TRBJ2-3; D uncertain. This CDR3 spans 12 amino acids. CDR1 SGHDT and CDR2 YYEEEE come from the germline V gene. V was trimmed by 1 base and J by 7 bases, leaving 7 bases between them. CDR3 region: CASSLNLHTQYF. Written as DNA, the CDR3 is TGTGCCAGCAGCTTGAATCTTCATACGCAGTATTTT. The full variable domain, completed using reference TRBV5-6 and TRBJ2-3, is DAGVTQSPTHLIKTRGQQVTLRCSPKSGHDTVSWYQQALGQGPQFIFQYYEEEERQRGNFPDRFSGHQFPNYSSELNVNALLLGDSALYLCASSLNLHTQYFGPGTRLTVL.

The chain combines TRBV4-3 with TRBJ1-2; TRBD1 might be the D (6 bases). CDR1 and CDR2 from the germline V gene are LGHNA and YSLEER. The CDR3 has 14 residues. The V end lost 3 bases, the J end lost 7 bases, and 15 bases lay between the germline ends. The DNA of the CDR3 is TGCGCCAGCAGCCAGGAAGCCGGGACAAGTGGCTACACCTTC. Residues: CASSQEAGTSGYTF.

J is TRBJ1-4 and V is TRBV27; TRBD1 matches at 7 bases. From germline, CDR1 is MNHEY and CDR2 SMNVEV (reference sequence). This CDR3 spans 14 amino acids. The V and J ends lost 3 bases and 5 bases, in that order; junction bases with no gene match: 3. The CDR3 is CASSLAGQNEKLFF. CDR3 DNA sequence: TGTGCCAGCAGTTTGGCGGGACAGAATGAAAAACTGTTTTTT.

The CDR3 loop is CASSILRKPQHF. The CDR3 bases are TGTGCCAGTAGTATTTTGAGAAAGCCCCAGCATTTT. J is TRBJ1-5 and V is TRBV19, with D hard to call. Germline CDR1 reads LNHDA; CDR2 reads SQIVND (reference sequence). Trimming stripped 3 bases from V and 8 bases from J, with 8 bases between. The CDR3 length is 12 residues. The complete variable domain, with remaining parts taken from reference TRBV19 and TRBJ1-5, reads DGGITQSPKYLFRKEGQNVTLSCEQNLNHDAMYWYRQDPGQGLRLIYYSQIVNDFQKGDIAEGYSVSREKKESFPLTVTSAQKNPTAFYLCASSILRKPQHFGDGTRLSIL.

This clone was observed a few times. The chain links TRBV14 to TRBJ2-2, with D possibly being TRBD2 (6 bases). Germline CDR1 is SGHDN and CDR2 is FVKESK. Trimming cost V 0 bases and J 3 bases, with 20 bases left between them. The CDR3 runs to 19 residues. CDR3 region: CASSQDFGGSGRYTGELFF. The CDR3 coding sequence is TGTGCCAGCAGCCAAGATTTTGGGGGGAGCGGGCGGTACACCGGGGAGCTGTTTTTT. The full variable domain, with the rest looked up from reference TRBV14 and TRBJ2-2, is EAGVTQFPSHSVIEKGQTVTLRCDPISGHDNLYWYRRVMGKEIKFLLHFVKESKQDESGMPNNRFLAERTGGTYSTLKVQPAELEDSGVYFCASSQDFGGSGRYTGELFFGEGSRLTVL.

CDR3: CASRSGGIGYEQYF. The CDR3 coding sequence is TGTGCCAGCAGGTCAGGGGGCATCGGCTACGAGCAGTACTTC. The rearrangement links TRBV28 to TRBJ2-7; 8 bases line up with TRBD1. The J segment lost 3 bases and the V segment lost 6 bases, leaving 7 bases of the junction unmatched. The CDR3 is 14 amino acids. Looked up from germline, CDR1 is MDHEN and CDR2 is SYDVKM. The variable domain in full, completed from reference TRBV28 and TRBJ2-7, reads DVKVTQSSRYLVKRTGEKVFLECVQDMDHENMFWYRQDPGLGLRLIYFSYDVKMKEKGDIPEGYSVSREKKERFSLILESASTNQTSMYLCASRSGGIGYEQYFGPGTRLTVT.

The chain carries TRBV5-8 and TRBJ1-5, with D possibly being TRBD1 (5 bases). Deletions cut 7 bases from V and 2 bases from J, with 22 bases between. CDR1 is SGHTS and CDR2 is YDEGEE in the germline V gene. This CDR3 has 17 residues. CDR3 nucleotide sequence: TGTGCCAGCCGATATACGAGGAGGGGAGGAGGCAATCAGCCCCAGCATTTT. Encoded protein: CASRYTRRGGGNQPQHF.

The DNA of the CDR3 is TGTGCCAGCAGTCTCAACAGGGGTTCCTACGAGCAGTACTTC. Its protein is CASSLNRGSYEQYF. V and J are TRBV27 and TRBJ2-7; the match to TRBD1 covers 7 bases. The CDR3 contains 14 residues. Looked up from germline, CDR1 is MNHEY and CDR2 is SMNVEV (reference sequence). The J segment lost 1 base and the V segment lost 5 bases, leaving 5 bases of the junction unmatched.

This chain links TRBV7-9 with TRBJ2-1, with a tentative D call TRBD2 (5 bases). The CDR3 extends over 12 amino acids. V shed 1 base and J shed 8 bases, with 6 bases lying between them. Germline values: CDR1 SEHNR, CDR2 FQNEAQ (reference sequence). CDR3 region: CASSLGSDEQFF. CDR3 sequence (DNA): TGTGCCAGCAGCTTAGGTAGCGATGAGCAGTTCTTC.

V usage is TRBV11-2 and J usage is TRBJ2-7; D is possibly TRBD1 (5 bases). V was pared by 1 base and J by 4 bases, with 11 bases between. Germline V CDR1 and CDR2: SGHAT, FQNNGV. CDR3 size: 14 residues. The CDR3 nucleotides read TGTGCCAGCAGCTTAGGTCAGGGTATATACGAGCAGTACTTC. This encodes CASSLGQGIYEQYF.

The gene calls are TRBV18 and TRBJ2-5; D gene ambiguous. In germline, CDR1 is KGHSH, CDR2 LQKENI. CDR3 size: 16 residues. Deletions cut 1 base from V and 4 bases from J, with 16 bases between. CDR3 region: CASSPLPVKFRETQYF. CDR3 nucleotide sequence: TGTGCCAGCTCACCACTCCCTGTCAAATTCAGAGAGACCCAGTACTTC.

This clone was seen a handful of times. The chain is built from TRBV5-1 and TRBJ2-1; 9 nucleotides match TRBD2. This CDR3 is 14 amino acids long. CDR1 and CDR2 from the germline V gene are SGHRS and YFSETQ. J was trimmed by 10 bases and V by 4 bases; bases with no gene match: 9. CDR3 nucleotide sequence: TGCGCCAGCAGCCCGCGGGAGGGACGGCTCGAGCAGTTCTTC. It yields the protein CASSPREGRLEQFF.

J is TRBJ2-5 and V is TRBV27; TRBD2 might be the D (6 bases). CDR3 size: 15 residues. Trimming took off 4 bases at V and 4 bases at J, with 16 bases between the two ends. Per the germline V gene, CDR1 is MNHEY and CDR2 is SMNVEV (reference sequence). The CDR3 protein is CASSSYLMGGETQYF. CDR3 bases: TGTGCCAGCAGTTCGTATCTTATGGGGGGAGAGACCCAGTACTTC.